The text below deals with one T cell receptor beta chain. What it binds is unknown. These data are taken from a study of CXCR3-negative and CXCR3-positive naive CD8 T cells. The study's findings and limits: Naive subsets did not differ in surface CD5, and the authors estimated TCR strength using properties of the TRB CDR3.

All TRB cDNA libraries came from 5' RACE performed with UMI labels. After re-calling the 5' RACE reads, TCRdb lists one entry per CDR3 protein, DNA absent. Across 7,500 to 9,000 distinct CDR3 sequences, the top ten clones capture approximately 1.5% of the sample. Sequencing was performed on naive CXCR3- CD8+ T cells from blood. Subset here: CD45RO-CCR7+CD27+CD95- naive CD8+ T cells lacking CXCR3 (TNR3-). The receptor was derived from a human donor in good health. Some clones in this sample may be carry-over from other donors' samples.

CDR3 sequence reads: CASRRDWASGSGEQFF. This rearrangement joins TRBV28 to TRBJ2-1; TCRdb returns TRBD2, unconfirmable since there is no DNA. Germline loops: CDR1 MDHEN, CDR2 SYDVKM. This CDR3 is built from 16 residues.